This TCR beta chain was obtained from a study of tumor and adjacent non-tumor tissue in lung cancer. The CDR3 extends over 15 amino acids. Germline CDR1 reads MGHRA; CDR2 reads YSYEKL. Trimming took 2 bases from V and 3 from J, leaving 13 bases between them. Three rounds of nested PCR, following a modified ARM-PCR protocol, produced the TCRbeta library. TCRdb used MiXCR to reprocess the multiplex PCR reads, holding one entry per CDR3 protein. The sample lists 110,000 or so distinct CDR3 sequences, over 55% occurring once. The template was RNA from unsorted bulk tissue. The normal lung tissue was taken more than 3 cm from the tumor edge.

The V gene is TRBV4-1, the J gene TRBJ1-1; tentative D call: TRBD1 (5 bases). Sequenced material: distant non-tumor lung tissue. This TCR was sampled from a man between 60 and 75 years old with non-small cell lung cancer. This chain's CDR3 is CASSQNMGRHTEAFF. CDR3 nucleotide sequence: TGCGCCAGCAGCCAAAACATGGGACGTCACACTGAAGCTTTCTTT.